The 2 T cell receptor beta chains below all came from one sample that was sequenced in a study of response to subunit inactivated influenza vaccine. From the RT-PCR reads, TCRdb called clonotypes with MiXCR, one entry per CDR3 protein. The sample lists roughly 520,000 distinct CDR3 sequences, over 25% occurring once. This specimen consisted of CD4+ T cells sorted from PBMCs, obtained 4 to 6 days after vaccination. The receptors shown here come from a man aged 45-65 years who received an inactivated influenza vaccine.

The rearrangement joins TRBV20-1 to TRBJ2-4; unclear D gene. Trimming took off 6 bases at V and 0 bases at J, with 9 bases between the two ends. Per the germline V gene, CDR1 is DFQATT and CDR2 is SNEGSKA (reference sequence). The CDR3 runs 13 residues. The CDR3 sequence is CSARTRAKNIQYF. CDR3 nucleotide sequence: TGCAGTGCCCGGACGAGAGCCAAAAACATTCAGTACTTC.

The chain joins TRBV5-6 to TRBJ1-2, with D maybe TRBD1 (5 bases). Germline CDR1 reads SGHDT; CDR2 reads YYEEEE. The V end lost 7 bases, the J end lost 4 bases, and 17 bases lay between the germline ends. The CDR3 consists of 14 residues. The CDR3: CASAAVGQLYGYTF. CDR3 coding DNA: TGTGCCAGCGCCGCAGTGGGGCAGCTCTATGGCTACACCTTC.